This T cell receptor (beta chain) derives from a study of T-cell memory formation after mild COVID-19. As for the study in general: Among the donors, TCR clusters were largely specific to each donor.

The table lists this clonotype with a few counts. Antigen specificity is unknown. Study results and limitations: Second-wave clones that peaked on day 37 lacked confirmed SARS-CoV-2 specificity. Largely, contracting CD4+ clones fell within CM and EM, and contracting CD8+ clones within EMRA.

Constant-segment primers and 5'RACE yielded cDNA libraries for TCR alpha and TCR beta, each carrying sample barcodes and UMIs. One entry per CDR3 protein results from TCRdb running MiXCR on the 5' RACE reads. The table records roughly 510,000 distinct CDR3 sequences, roughly a sixth of them present only once. CDR1 and CDR2 from the germline V gene are ENHRY and SYGVKD. Trimming cost V 4 bases and J 6 bases, with 19 bases left between them. The CDR3 extends over 15 amino acids. Specimen: PBMCs or a T cell subset sorted from them (not recorded which). This receptor was identified in an adult woman who had mild COVID-19 (a few samples of this study predate the infection). Cell type and time point are not known. This chain uses TRBV10-3 with TRBJ2-7, with D possibly being TRBD2 (6 bases). CDR3 protein: CAISARWEVDGEQYF. The CDR3 bases are TGTGCCATCAGTGCCCGATGGGAGGTCGACGGCGAGCAGTACTTC.